This T cell receptor beta chain was recovered during a study of CD8 T cells in ankylosing spondylitis. Regarding the study as a whole: Apparently characteristic of ankylosing spondylitis blood was a TCR beta motif (roughly eight highly homologous variants). Researchers report that disease-linked clones proved CD8+ and relatively rare in peripheral blood. Disease-associated clones were reportedly significantly overrepresented in matched ankylosing spondylitis synovial fluid.

The table lists this clonotype with a few counts. Its antigen is currently unknown. 5'-RACE, quantitative and with molecular barcodes, yielded the TCR beta libraries. TCRdb re-analysed the 5' RACE reads in MiXCR, keeping a single row per CDR3 protein. The sample consists of around 230,000 distinct CDR3 sequences, 8% to 9% of them appearing once. The origin of this receptor is a female donor with ankylosing spondylitis or in good health (not recorded which). Sequenced sample: blood, either unsorted or a sorted T cell fraction (not recorded which).

The CDR3 reads CASSKMSGRGNYEQFF. For the CDR3, the DNA is TGCGCCAGCAGCAAAATGAGCGGGAGGGGTAATTATGAGCAGTTCTTC. The chain uses TRBV5-1 and TRBJ2-1; 10 positions agree with TRBD2. The J segment lost 8 bases and the V segment lost 4 bases, leaving 12 bases of the junction unmatched. CDR1 and CDR2 from the germline V gene are SGHRS and YFSETQ. The CDR3 is made up of 16 amino acids.